The 5 T cell receptor beta chains presented below share a single source sample, sequenced in a study of T cell clones after liver transplantation. Here immunoSEQ multiplex PCR was the method, and the copy in TCRdb shows in-frame clones only, minus some. Of just over 80,000 clones listed, about 82% were seen once; the top ten hold 0.45% to 0.6%. The sequencing used CD4+ T cells from blood, collected 45 to 46 months after liver transplant. The receptors originated from a human patient who received a liver transplant. Some T cells here may be from the graft donor.

This clone was recorded once. The rearrangement links TRBV27 to TRBJ1-5; the match to TRBD1 covers 9 bases. This CDR3 has 15 residues. Germline values: CDR1 MNHEY, CDR2 SMNVEV (reference sequence). V lost 7 bases, J lost 6 bases, and 10 bases stayed unmatched. The CDR3 here is CASNPGTGWTQPQHF. Here the CDR3 DNA reads TGTGCCAGCAACCCCGGGACAGGGTGGACTCAGCCCCAGCATTTT.

This clone has a single count. V gene TRBV11-3 combines with J gene TRBJ2-3; D is possibly TRBD1 or TRBD2 (5 bases each). CDR1 is SGHNT, CDR2 YENEEA, per germline. This CDR3 is 14 amino acids long. Trimming removed 3 bases from V and 6 bases from J, with 13 bases in between. The CDR3 DNA follows: TGTGCCAGCAGCTTGGGACGACGAACGGATACGCAGTATTTT. Translation: CASSLGRRTDTQYF.

The chain is built from TRBV5-4 and TRBJ1-1; 7 bases align to TRBD1. The CDR3 consists of 15 residues. The J segment lost 0 bases and the V segment lost 3 bases, leaving 5 bases of the junction unmatched. Germline V gene lookup returns CDR1 SGHNT and CDR2 YYREEE (reference sequence). Here the CDR3 DNA reads TGTGCCAGCAGCTCTTTACAGGGGATGAACACTGAAGCTTTCTTT. Its translation is CASSSLQGMNTEAFF. Together with reference TRBV5-4 and TRBJ1-1, the CDR3 gives the full variable domain: ETGVTQSPTHLIKTRGQQVTLRCSSQSGHNTVSWYQQALGQGPQFIFQYYREEENGRGNFPPRFSGLQFPNYSSELNVNALELDDSALYLCASSSLQGMNTEAFFGQGTRLTVV.

This clone showed up just a few times. The chain has TRBV7-2 and TRBJ1-3; maybe TRBD1 (6 bases). The CDR3 consists of 16 residues. V lost 0 bases, J lost 2 bases, and 11 bases lay in between. CDR1 and CDR2 from the germline V gene are SGHTA and FQGNSA. CDR3 amino acids: CASSLAYRDTGNTIYF. CDR3 DNA sequence: TGTGCCAGCAGCTTAGCGTACCGGGACACTGGAAACACCATATATTTT. Variable domain in full (rest from reference TRBV7-2 and TRBJ1-3): GAGVSQSPSNKVTEKGKDVELRCDPISGHTALYWYRQSLGQGLEFLIYFQGNSAPDKSGLPSDRFSAERTGGSVSTLTIQRTQQEDSAVYLCASSLAYRDTGNTIYFGEGSWLTVV.

The chain carries TRBV27 and TRBJ1-1; no definite D call. The CDR3 totals 11 residues. Trimming removed 8 bases from V and 3 bases from J, with 7 bases in between. CDR1 and CDR2 (germline): MNHEY, SMNVEV (reference sequence). The DNA of the CDR3 is TGTGCCAGCCAGCAGGACACTGAAGCTTTCTTT. Protein product: CASQQDTEAFF.